This T cell receptor beta chain was captured by sequencing in a study of cytomegalovirus exposure and HLA in healthy donors. Per germline, CDR1 GTSNPN and CDR2 SVGIG (reference sequence). The CDR3 length is 15 residues. The trim removed 2 bases at V and 6 bases at J, leaving 11 bases unmatched. PCR involved 60 Vbeta and 13 Jbeta primers. The protocol was immunoSEQ multiplex PCR, while the TCRdb copy is restricted to in-frame clones and leaves out a portion. Of more than 95,000 clones detected, approximately 81% appear once; the ten largest clones hold 3% to 4%. Whole-study findings and limits: Excluded were some V segments that proved indistinguishable, including TRBV6-2 and TRBV6-3. Among donors in an Asian-associated ancestry cluster, a later analysis reportedly found fewer N-insertions than the approximately 700-donor mean. The productive fraction for most TCR beta V segments was about 87% or about 30% in an earlier analysis. Common viral pathogens seemed to be connected with several of the most significant clusters, according to a later analysis.

Notes on this clone: Its antigen is still unknown.

Sequencing was carried out using PBMCs. The sequence was obtained from a man younger than 30 in good health and CMV-seropositive. V is TRBV30 and J is TRBJ2-7; 9 bases match TRBD1. The CDR3 loop is CAWSSWTGVLSEQYF. In DNA form, the CDR3 reads TGTGCCTGGAGTTCCTGGACAGGGGTTTTGTCCGAGCAGTACTTC.